Listed below are T cell receptor beta chains from one sample, sequenced in a study of radiotherapy plus CTLA-4 blockade in lung cancer. The repertoire was sequenced with immunoSEQ multiplex PCR; TCRdb's copy has only in-frame clones and lacks some. This repertoire shows 65,000 to 95,000 clones, about nine tenths found once; its top ten account for around two fifths. The sample consisted of peripheral blood, taken from a patient treated with radiotherapy plus ipilimumab. The receptors here all came from a human donor with non-small cell lung cancer that progressed on radiotherapy plus ipilimumab. CDR3s include the opening cysteine and the closing phenylalanine or tryptophan. The order of the fields is CDR3 DNA, CDR3 protein, V gene, J gene, D gene. D genes are given only for firm matches.

CDR3 DNA: TGTGCCAGCAACAACATAGATACGCAGTATTTT; CDR3 protein: CASNNIDTQYF; V gene: TRBV2; J gene: TRBJ2-3; D gene: .
CDR3 DNA: TGTGCCAGCAGTTTAACGACCAAAGGTGGCTACACCTTC; CDR3 protein: CASSLTTKGGYTF; V gene: TRBV28; J gene: TRBJ1-2; D gene: .
CDR3 DNA: TGTGCCTGGAGTGTACTTGTGGGGTCCTACGAGCAGTACTTC; CDR3 protein: CAWSVLVGSYEQYF; V gene: TRBV30; J gene: TRBJ2-7; D gene: .
CDR3 DNA: TGTGCCAGCAGTTACTCCGATGCGGTCTCTGGAAACACCATATATTTT; CDR3 protein: CASSYSDAVSGNTIYF; V gene: TRBV6-5; J gene: TRBJ1-3; D gene: .
CDR3 DNA: TGCGCCAGCAGCCATAGTGGGGAAAACATTCAGTACTTC; CDR3 protein: CASSHSGENIQYF; V gene: TRBV4-1; J gene: TRBJ2-4; D gene: .
CDR3 DNA: TGTGCCAGGATACAGGGCTATGGCTACACCTTC; CDR3 protein: CARIQGYGYTF; V gene: TRBV2; J gene: TRBJ1-2; D gene: .
CDR3 DNA: TGTGCCAGCAGCTCTTCAGGGGGCTCCTATGGCTACACCTTC; CDR3 protein: CASSSSGGSYGYTF; V gene: TRBV7-2; J gene: TRBJ1-2; D gene: TRBD1
CDR3 DNA: TGCGCCAGCAGCCAAGACGTACGGGACGGTAAATTCTATGGCTACACCTTC; CDR3 protein: CASSQDVRDGKFYGYTF; V gene: TRBV4-1; J gene: TRBJ1-2; D gene: .
CDR3 DNA: TGTGCCAGCAGCCTCGGGTGGGGGGCTGATCAGCCCCAGCATTTT; CDR3 protein: CASSLGWGADQPQHF; V gene: TRBV5-6; J gene: TRBJ1-5; D gene: .
CDR3 DNA: TGCGCCAGCAGCTTGGAGGCTAGCGGGAGCTACAATGAGCAGTTCTTC; CDR3 protein: CASSLEASGSYNEQFF; V gene: TRBV5-1; J gene: TRBJ2-1; D gene: TRBD2
CDR3 DNA: TGCGCCAGCAGTCTATACCGGGACAGCAATCAGCCCCAGCATTTT; CDR3 protein: CASSLYRDSNQPQHF; V gene: TRBV23-1; J gene: TRBJ1-5; D gene: .
CDR3 DNA: TGTGCCAGTAGCCGGGGACTAGCGGGAGGCCGAGATACGCAGTATTTT; CDR3 protein: CASSRGLAGGRDTQYF; V gene: TRBV19; J gene: TRBJ2-3; D gene: TRBD2
CDR3 DNA: TGTGCCACCAGCAGAGATGGATCAGGGGGATTGAGCAATCAGCCCCAGCATTTT; CDR3 protein: CATSRDGSGGLSNQPQHF; V gene: TRBV15; J gene: TRBJ1-5; D gene: TRBD1
CDR3 DNA: TGCGCCAGCAGCCAAGATTCCGGGACAGAGACTGGAAACACCATATATTTT; CDR3 protein: CASSQDSGTETGNTIYF; V gene: TRBV4-1; J gene: TRBJ1-3; D gene: TRBD1
CDR3 DNA: TGTGCCAGCATCAGGGGAACCGGGGAGCTGTTTTTT; CDR3 protein: CASIRGTGELFF; V gene: TRBV7-9; J gene: TRBJ2-2; D gene: .
CDR3 DNA: TGCGCCAGCAGCGTGGACAGCTATTCAACTAATGAAAAACTGTTTTTT; CDR3 protein: CASSVDSYSTNEKLFF; V gene: TRBV5-1; J gene: TRBJ1-4; D gene: .
CDR3 DNA: TGTGCCAGCAGCCTCCACAGGGGGTTGAACACTGAAGCTTTCTTT; CDR3 protein: CASSLHRGLNTEAFF; V gene: TRBV13; J gene: TRBJ1-1; D gene: TRBD1
CDR3 DNA: TGTGCCAGCAGTTACTCGAGCGGTGATGGAGAGACCCAGTACTTC; CDR3 protein: CASSYSSGDGETQYF; V gene: TRBV6-5; J gene: TRBJ2-5; D gene: .